A single sample gave rise to the 10 T cell receptor beta chains below, sequenced in a study of shared clonotypes between healthy human individuals. The assay was immunoSEQ multiplex PCR, and TCRdb's table has in-frame clones only and misses some. The profile shows hundreds of thousands of clones, roughly 94% of them singletons. Only CD45RO-negative cells positively selected for CCR7 counted as naive CD8 cells, so terminally differentiated effector memory CD45RA+ cells were excluded. The specimen sequenced was naive CD8+ T cells sorted from blood. Every receptor here comes from a man aged 25-40 years in good health.

This sequence joins TRBV27 and TRBJ2-7; 9 bases agree with TRBD2. This CDR3 has 15 amino acids. V was clipped by 3 bases and J by 2 bases; unmatched bases: 5. Per germline, CDR1 MNHEY and CDR2 SMNVEV (reference sequence). For the CDR3, the DNA is TGTGCCAGCAGTTTCACCGGGACTAGCCCCTACGAGCAGTACTTC. It translates to CASSFTGTSPYEQYF.

The chain combines TRBV5-6 with TRBJ2-2; TRBD1 matches at 11 bases. Losses at the gene ends were 0 bases for V and 2 bases for J; bases not matched to a gene: 6. This CDR3 has 18 residues. The germline V gene encodes CDR1 SGHDT and CDR2 YYEEEE. CDR3 sequence reads: CASSLAVGTGGNTGELFF. CDR3 sequence (DNA): TGTGCCAGCAGCTTGGCGGTTGGGACAGGGGGTAACACCGGGGAGCTGTTTTTT. The entire variable domain, with the rest obtained from reference TRBV5-6 and TRBJ2-2, is as follows: DAGVTQSPTHLIKTRGQQVTLRCSPKSGHDTVSWYQQALGQGPQFIFQYYEEEERQRGNFPDRFSGHQFPNYSSELNVNALLLGDSALYLCASSLAVGTGGNTGELFFGEGSRLTVL.

V and J are TRBV11-2 and TRBJ2-4; 10 nucleotides line up with TRBD1. V lost 4 bases and J lost 6; bases outside the gene matches: 9. CDR1 and CDR2 from the germline V gene are SGHAT and FQNNGV. The CDR3 consists of 16 residues. This chain's CDR3 is CASSSPRRDRGNIQYF. In DNA form, the CDR3 reads TGTGCCAGCAGCTCCCCGAGGCGGGACAGGGGAAACATTCAGTACTTC. The whole variable domain, filled in from reference TRBV11-2 and TRBJ2-4, reads EAGVAQSPRYKIIEKRQSVAFWCNPISGHATLYWYQQILGQGPKLLIQFQNNGVVDDSQLPKDRFSAERLKGVDSTLKIQPAKLEDSAVYLCASSSPRRDRGNIQYFGAGTRLSVL.

The rearrangement uses TRBV9 and TRBJ1-1; tentative D call: TRBD1 (5 bases). V was pared by 0 bases and J by 5 bases, with 20 bases between. The CDR3 extends over 17 amino acids. The germline gives CDR1 SGDLS, CDR2 YYNGEE. CDR3 protein: CASSVVGRAAGGTEAFF. CDR3 in DNA: TGTGCCAGCAGCGTAGTGGGTAGGGCCGCGGGGGGTACTGAAGCTTTCTTT.

This rearrangement joins TRBV19 to TRBJ1-2; D perhaps matches TRBD1 (5 bases). The CDR3 consists of 14 residues. V was cut by 0 bases and J by 2 bases, with 7 bases left in between. Germline V CDR1 and CDR2: LNHDA, SQIVND (reference sequence). CDR3: CASSIDKGNYGYTF. The CDR3 DNA follows: TGTGCCAGTAGTATAGATAAGGGGAACTATGGCTACACCTTC.

The chain combines TRBV27 with TRBJ2-7; TRBD1 agrees at 10 bases. The CDR3 has 14 amino acids. V lost 6 bases and J lost 3; bases outside the gene matches: 5. CDR1 and CDR2 (germline): MNHEY, SMNVEV (reference sequence). CDR3 sequence (DNA): TGTGCCAGCAGAGGGACAGGGGATTTCTACGAGCAGTACTTC. This codes for CASRGTGDFYEQYF.

The chain links TRBV7-2 to TRBJ2-7; maybe TRBD2 (5 bases). V dropped 0 bases and J dropped 6 bases, with 12 bases sitting between them. CDR3 size: 14 residues. Germline V gives CDR1 SGHTA, CDR2 FQGNSA. CDR3 bases: TGTGCCAGCAGCTTAGCGTCGGGGAACGCCGAGCAGTACTTC. Protein product: CASSLASGNAEQYF.

The rearrangement joins TRBV9 to TRBJ2-1; D is unresolved. Germline values: CDR1 SGDLS, CDR2 YYNGEE. This CDR3 is built from 14 residues. Trimming took off 4 bases at V and 3 bases at J, with 11 bases between the two ends. The CDR3 loop is CASSLSGIYNEQFF. The CDR3 DNA reads as TGTGCCAGCAGCCTTTCTGGCATCTACAATGAGCAGTTCTTC.

The chain is built from TRBV5-6 and TRBJ2-3, with unresolved D. Per the germline V gene, CDR1 is SGHDT and CDR2 is YYEEEE. The ends were cut back, 4 bases at V and 6 bases at J, with 24 bases in the middle. CDR3 length: 17 amino acids. CDR3 residues: CASSPESSILQSDTQYF. The CDR3, as DNA: TGTGCCAGCAGCCCCGAGTCATCGATACTTCAATCTGATACGCAGTATTTT.

V usage is TRBV5-6 and J usage is TRBJ2-2, with unresolved D. This CDR3 contains 12 residues. CDR1 and CDR2 (germline): SGHDT, YYEEEE. The V and J ends lost 4 bases and 6 bases respectively, with 7 bases between them. As DNA, the CDR3 is TGTGCCAGCAGCCCTACCGCCGGGGAGCTGTTTTTT. As protein: CASSPTAGELFF.